The 29 T cell receptor beta chains below all came from one sample that was sequenced in a study of blood T cells in healthy people across ages. A second PCR of about 6 to 12 cycles used a sample-barcoded 5' primer and a J-beta primer mix. One entry per CDR3 protein results from TCRdb running MiXCR on the 5' RACE reads. The sample carries more than 800,000 distinct CDR3 sequences, roughly 26% recorded once. Sequencing input: blood. These receptor sequences come from a woman aged 80 or over in good health.

The chain joins TRBV27 to TRBJ2-5; D perhaps matches TRBD2 (7 bases). The J call may be incorrect, as the DNA end agrees better with TRBJ2-7. Germline assignment: CDR1 MNHEY and CDR2 SMNVEV (reference sequence). The CDR3 sequence is 14 residues long. For the CDR3, the DNA is TGTGCCAGCAGTCCTTGGGGGGGCTACGGCGAGCAGTACTTC. Its protein is CASSPWGGYGEQYF.

In this sample, this clonotype turned up once. A read error may explain this, as a much larger clone is one base away. The rearrangement joins TRBV12-3 or TRBV12-4 to TRBJ1-1, with D unclear. CDR3 length equals 13 residues. The CDR3 protein is CASNPRVYTETFF. As DNA, the CDR3 is TGTGCCAGCAACCCTAGGGTATACACTGAAACTTTCTTT.

This chain connects TRBV7-2 to TRBJ1-3; TRBD1 aligns across 8 bases. The trim removed 4 bases at V and 0 bases at J, leaving 8 bases unmatched. Per the germline V gene, CDR1 is SGHTA and CDR2 is FQGNSA. The CDR3 runs to 17 residues. The CDR3 DNA reads TGTGCCAGCAGCTACCGGACAGGGACCCTCTCTGGAAACACCATATATTTT. Translated: CASSYRTGTLSGNTIYF. Full variable domain (rest looked up from reference TRBV7-2 and TRBJ1-3): GAGVSQSPSNKVTEKGKDVELRCDPISGHTALYWYRQSLGQGLEFLIYFQGNSAPDKSGLPSDRFSAERTGGSVSTLTIQRTQQEDSAVYLCASSYRTGTLSGNTIYFGEGSWLTVV.

There are many counts of this clonotype. The J gene is TRBJ2-3, the V gene TRBV10-1, with D unresolved. In germline, CDR1 is WNHNN, CDR2 SYGVQD (reference sequence). This CDR3 comprises 13 residues. V lost 5 bases and J lost 6, with 12 bases in between. The CDR3 sequence: CASSHDRVDTQYF. The DNA for the CDR3 is TGCGCCAGCAGTCACGATCGTGTCGATACGCAGTATTTT.

Ten or more counts support this clonotype. The chain recombines TRBV27 with TRBJ2-3; tentative D call: TRBD2 (6 bases). CDR1 and CDR2 (germline): MNHEY, SMNVEV (reference sequence). The CDR3 is 13 amino acids. V shed 10 bases and J shed 8 bases, with 19 bases lying between them. The CDR3 sequence: CATTRNGGSTQYF. DNA for the CDR3: TGTGCCACCACCCGGAACGGGGGTAGTACGCAGTATTTT.

Only a few counts were recorded for this clonotype. This chain links TRBV21-1 with TRBJ1-6; the table's D call, TRBD1, has no DNA check behind it. TRBV21-1 is deemed a pseudogene. The CDR3 spans 19 residues. As DNA, the CDR3 is TGTGCCAGCAATGCGAGACTTCCGGGACGGAGCTCCTATAATTCACCCCTCCACTTT. Protein sequence: CASNARLPGRSSYNSPLHF.

Only a few counts were recorded for this clonotype. A clone one base away is much larger, so this may be a read error. This sequence joins TRBV12-3 or TRBV12-4 and TRBJ1-4; 9 nucleotides align to TRBD1. Trimming took 5 bases from V and 4 from J; bases not matched to a gene: 2. The CDR3 is 14 residues long. CDR3 in amino acids: CASSGTGSNEKLFF. Here the CDR3 DNA reads TGTGCCAGCAGTGGGACAGGGAGTAATGAAAAACTGTTTTTT.

The chain uses TRBV12-3 or TRBV12-4 and TRBJ2-3, with D tentatively TRBD2 (5 bases). The CDR3 runs 15 residues. V gave up 7 bases and J gave up 0 bases, with 14 bases separating them. CDR3 region: CASILGSGSTDTQYF. The CDR3 nucleotides are TGTGCCAGCATCTTAGGCAGCGGCAGCACAGATACGCAGTATTTT.

This chain uses TRBV6-2 or TRBV6-3 with TRBJ1-3; D is uncertain. This CDR3 has 14 amino acids. Trimming removed 2 bases from V and 2 bases from J, with 7 bases in between. The germline CDR1 and CDR2 sequences are MNHEY and SVGEGT. The CDR3 protein is CASSYDEAGNTIYF. Here the CDR3 DNA reads TGTGCCAGCAGTTACGATGAAGCTGGAAACACCATATATTTT.

The chain couples TRBV7-9 to TRBJ2-1, with TRBD2 identical over 13 bases. CDR1 is SEHNR, CDR2 FQNEAQ, per germline (reference sequence). J gave up 7 bases and V 2 bases, and 11 bases lay outside the gene matches. This CDR3 spans 18 amino acids. This CDR3 reads CASSLPNTGLAGSNEQFF. The DNA of the CDR3 is TGTGCCAGCAGCTTACCGAACACGGGACTAGCGGGGTCGAATGAGCAGTTCTTC.

As regards this clonotype: A clone one base away is much larger, so this may be a read error. This chain connects TRBV6-1 to TRBJ2-7; TRBD1 agrees at 7 bases. The DNA end lines up better with TRBJ2-5; the J call may be wrong. The CDR3 length is 13 residues. Per germline, CDR1 MNHNS and CDR2 SASEGT. CDR3 nucleotides: TGTGCCAGCGGGGGCCGGGACAGCGGGACCCAGTACTTC. Translated, it gives CASGGRDSGTQYF.

Ten or more counts support this clonotype. This sequence joins TRBV6-1 and TRBJ2-1; 10 positions match TRBD1. Germline V gene data show CDR1 as MNHNS and CDR2 as SASEGT. The V gene end was trimmed by 5 bases and the J gene end by 7 bases; junction bases not matched to a gene: 8. The CDR3 spans 15 residues. Here the CDR3 reads CASSSRDRGGNEQFF. The CDR3, as DNA: TGTGCCAGCAGTTCCCGGGACAGGGGTGGGAATGAGCAGTTCTTC.

This clonotype turned up a few times. The DNA for the CDR3 is TGTGCCAGCAGGGGACCCGGGAATCAGCCCCAGCATTTT. Translated: CASRGPGNQPQHF. The chain is built from TRBV6-1 and TRBJ1-5; D is possibly TRBD1 (5 bases). Germline V CDR1 and CDR2: MNHNS, SASEGT. The germline V and J ends were trimmed by 6 bases and 4 bases, with 10 bases remaining between them. The CDR3 consists of 13 residues.

The V gene is TRBV7-2, the J gene TRBJ2-7; D perhaps matches TRBD2 (6 bases). This CDR3 is 15 amino acids long. With 4 bases removed from V and 3 bases from J, the gap between germline ends came to 16 bases. Germline V gives CDR1 SGHTA, CDR2 FQGNSA. The CDR3 nucleotides read TGTGCCAGCAGCTCGGGACTCGTTTACCTCTACGAGCAGTACTTC. It encodes CASSSGLVYLYEQYF.

The genes are TRBV19 and TRBJ1-1, with 7 bases matching TRBD1. The ends lost 4 bases at V and 4 bases at J; junction bases unmatched: 6. Germline lookup yields CDR1 LNHDA and CDR2 SQIVND (reference sequence). This CDR3 spans 14 amino acids. The CDR3 DNA sequence: TGTGCCAGTAGTAGTCGGGACAGAAGCACTGAAGCTTTCTTT. Its translation is CASSSRDRSTEAFF.

This clonotype was recorded a few times. It may be a read error: a sequence one base away is much more abundant. The CDR3 spells CASSTGTGGYGYTF. As DNA, the CDR3 is TGTGCCAGCAGTACCGGGACAGGGGGATATGGCTACACCTTC. The rearrangement joins TRBV2 to TRBJ1-2; 11 nucleotides line up with TRBD1. The CDR3 covers 14 residues. CDR1 and CDR2 (germline): SNHLY, FYNNEI. Losses at the gene ends were 5 bases for V and 5 bases for J; bases not matched to a gene: 4.

J is TRBJ2-5 and V is TRBV11-2, with 8 bases that match TRBD1. Trimming at V came to 3 bases and at J to 7 bases, leaving 10 bases not matched to a gene. The CDR3 sequence is 15 residues long. Germline CDR1 and CDR2: SGHAT and FQNNGV. The CDR3: CASSLRDRPGGTQYF. The CDR3 region has the DNA TGTGCCAGCAGCTTGAGGGACAGGCCCGGAGGGACCCAGTACTTC.

The rearrangement uses TRBV6-2 or TRBV6-3 and TRBJ1-1; no definite D call. Germline V CDR1 and CDR2: MNHEY, SVGEGT. Trimming took off 10 bases at V and 1 base at J, with 13 bases between the two ends. CDR3 length: 13 residues. CDR3 in amino acids: CAIRDTTNTEAFF. The CDR3 nucleotides read TGTGCCATCCGCGACACTACGAACACTGAAGCTTTCTTT.

The rearrangement uses TRBV5-1 and TRBJ2-5; D may be TRBD1 or TRBD2 (5 bases each). The J call could be wrong; TRBJ2-7 is a better fit for the DNA end. Germline V gives CDR1 SGHRS, CDR2 YFSETQ. The CDR3 runs 15 residues. CDR3 DNA sequence: TGCGCCAGCAGCTTGGAAGGGACCGCGAACTACGAGCAGTACTTC. This codes for CASSLEGTANYEQYF.

This clonotype was observed a handful of times. The V and J genes are TRBV20-1 and TRBJ1-6; D not resolved. The CDR3 extends over 14 amino acids. Germline lookup yields CDR1 DFQATT and CDR2 SNEGSKA (reference sequence). Trimming left V 1 base short and J 6 bases short, with 10 bases between. CDR3 DNA: TGCAGTGCTAGAGGGACGTCGGTTAATTCACCCCTCCACTTT. As protein: CSARGTSVNSPLHF.

The genes are TRBV21-1 and TRBJ1-1; the table's D call, TRBD1, has no DNA check behind it. TRBV21-1 is classified as a pseudogene. This CDR3 has 18 amino acids. The CDR3, as DNA: TGTGCCAGCAGCAAACCCTGCCCTACTCAGGGGGGGAACACTGAAGCTTTCTTT. Translated, it gives CASSKPCPTQGGNTEAFF.

This clonotype was seen ten or more times. The chain uses TRBV24-1 and TRBJ2-1; tentative D call: TRBD2 (5 bases). The germline V and J ends were trimmed by 5 bases and 6 bases, with 10 bases remaining between them. The germline CDR1 and CDR2 sequences are KGHDR and SFDVKD. The CDR3 has 13 amino acids. The DNA for the CDR3 is TGTGCCACCAGTGGGGAGATCGCCAATGAGCAGTTCTTC. This translates into CATSGEIANEQFF.

In its sample, this clonotype was seen many times. This chain connects TRBV11-2 to TRBJ2-5; the D call may be TRBD1 or TRBD2 (5 bases each). Trimming stripped 9 bases from V and 5 bases from J, with 13 bases between. The CDR3 has 12 residues. CDR1 is SGHAT, CDR2 FQNNGV, per germline. CDR3 region: CASTRGVETQYF. The CDR3 coding sequence is TGTGCCAGTACCCGAGGGGTGGAGACCCAGTACTTC.

This clonotype has a count of ten or more. J is TRBJ2-1 and V is TRBV20-1, with D uncertain. The CDR3 sequence is 14 residues long. Germline CDR1 reads DFQATT; CDR2 reads SNEGSKA (reference sequence). V was cut by 6 bases and J by 0 bases, with 12 bases left in between. CDR3 sequence (DNA): TGCAGTGCCACAGCGTCGAGCTCCTACAATGAGCAGTTCTTC. It specifies CSATASSSYNEQFF.

About this clonotype itself: Since a much larger clone is just one base distant, this may be a read error. V and J are TRBV11-2 and TRBJ2-1; 7 nucleotides agree with TRBD1. Looked up from germline, CDR1 is SGHAT and CDR2 is FQNNGV. The trim removed 5 bases at V and 10 bases at J, leaving 8 bases unmatched. The CDR3 consists of 13 residues. The CDR3 DNA follows: TGTGCCAGCAGCCTTTGGGACAGACTCGAGCAGTTCTTC. Protein product: CASSLWDRLEQFF.

J is TRBJ2-1 and V is TRBV5-1; 7 bases agree with TRBD1. Germline V lookup: CDR1 SGHRS, CDR2 YFSETQ. The J segment lost 5 bases and the V segment lost 4 bases, leaving 6 bases of the junction unmatched. The CDR3 consists of 14 residues. CDR3 nucleotide sequence: TGCGCCAGCAGCGTAGGACAGGTGAACAATGAGCAGTTCTTC. Protein sequence: CASSVGQVNNEQFF.

V and J are TRBV24-1 and TRBJ2-3, with TRBD2 matching over 14 bases. The CDR3 is 16 amino acids. V lost 7 bases to trimming and J lost 8 bases; unmatched junction nucleotides: 10. CDR1 and CDR2 from the germline V gene are KGHDR and SFDVKD. For the CDR3, the DNA is TGTGCCACCAGCCCCCGACTAGCGGGGGGGCCTAGTACGCAGTATTTT. This sequence encodes CATSPRLAGGPSTQYF.

The chain carries TRBV29-1 and TRBJ1-2; 8 positions agree with TRBD1. V was clipped by 2 bases and J by 7 bases; unmatched bases: 9. The CDR3 sequence is 14 residues long. The germline V gene has CDR1 SQVTM and CDR2 ANQGSEA. The CDR3 nucleotides are TGCAGCGTTGAATCACAGACAGGGGTCGGTGGCTACACCTTC. Translation gives CSVESQTGVGGYTF.

Points on this clonotype: A clone one base away is much larger, so this may be a read error. This chain joins TRBV7-2 and TRBJ2-1, with D unclear. Germline CDR1 and CDR2: SGHTA and FQGNSA. V dropped 5 bases and J dropped 11 bases, with 19 bases sitting between them. The CDR3 is 14 amino acids. The CDR3 DNA follows: TGTGCCAGCAGCCAAGGGTCGACCTGTGGAAAGCAGTTCTTC. Translated: CASSQGSTCGKQFF.